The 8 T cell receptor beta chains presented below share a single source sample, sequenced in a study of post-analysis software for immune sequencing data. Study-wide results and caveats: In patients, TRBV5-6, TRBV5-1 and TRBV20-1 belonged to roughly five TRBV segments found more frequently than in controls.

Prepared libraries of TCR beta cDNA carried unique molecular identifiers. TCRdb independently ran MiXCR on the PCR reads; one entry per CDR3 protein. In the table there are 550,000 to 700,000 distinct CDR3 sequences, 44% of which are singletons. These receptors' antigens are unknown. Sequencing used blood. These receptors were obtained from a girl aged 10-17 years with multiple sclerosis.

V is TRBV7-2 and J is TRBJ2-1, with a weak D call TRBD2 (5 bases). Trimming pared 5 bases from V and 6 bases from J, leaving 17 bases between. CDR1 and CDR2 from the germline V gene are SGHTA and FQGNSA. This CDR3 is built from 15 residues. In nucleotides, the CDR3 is TGTGCCAGCAGCCCTCGACTACCTTGGAGCAATGAGCAGTTCTTC. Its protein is CASSPRLPWSNEQFF. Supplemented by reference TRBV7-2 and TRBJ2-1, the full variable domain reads GAGVSQSPSNKVTEKGKDVELRCDPISGHTALYWYRQSLGQGLEFLIYFQGNSAPDKSGLPSDRFSAERTGGSVSTLTIQRTQQEDSAVYLCASSPRLPWSNEQFFGPGTRLTVL.

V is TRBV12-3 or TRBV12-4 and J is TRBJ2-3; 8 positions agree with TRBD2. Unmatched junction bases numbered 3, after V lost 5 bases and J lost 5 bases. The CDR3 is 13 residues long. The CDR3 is CASSRGGEDTQYF. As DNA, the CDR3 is TGTGCCAGCAGTCGGGGGGGGGAAGATACGCAGTATTTT.

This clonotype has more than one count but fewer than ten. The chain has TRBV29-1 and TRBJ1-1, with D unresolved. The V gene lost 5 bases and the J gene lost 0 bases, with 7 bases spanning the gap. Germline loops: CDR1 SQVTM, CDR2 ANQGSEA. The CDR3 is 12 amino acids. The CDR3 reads CSVSFMNTEAFF. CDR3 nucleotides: TGCAGCGTTTCATTTATGAACACTGAAGCTTTCTTT.

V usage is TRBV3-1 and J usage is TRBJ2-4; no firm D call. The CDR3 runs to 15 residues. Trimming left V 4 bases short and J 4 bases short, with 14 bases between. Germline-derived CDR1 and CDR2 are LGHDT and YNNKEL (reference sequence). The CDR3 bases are TGTGCCAGCAGCCCACACCACACTGCTAAAAACATTCAGTACTTC. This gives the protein CASSPHHTAKNIQYF.

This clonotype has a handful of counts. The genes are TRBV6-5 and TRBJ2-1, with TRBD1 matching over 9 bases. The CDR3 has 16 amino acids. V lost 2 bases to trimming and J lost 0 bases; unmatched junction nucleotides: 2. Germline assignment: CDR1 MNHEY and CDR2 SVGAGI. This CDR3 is CASSYGTGSSYNEQFF. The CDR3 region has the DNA TGTGCCAGCAGTTACGGGACAGGGAGCTCCTACAATGAGCAGTTCTTC.

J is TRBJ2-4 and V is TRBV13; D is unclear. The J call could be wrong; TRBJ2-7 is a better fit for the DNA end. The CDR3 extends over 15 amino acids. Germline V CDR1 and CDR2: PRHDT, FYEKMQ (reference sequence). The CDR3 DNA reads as TGTGCCAGCAGCTTAGGCACGCAGACGGAGAACGAGCAGTACTTC. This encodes CASSLGTQTENEQYF.

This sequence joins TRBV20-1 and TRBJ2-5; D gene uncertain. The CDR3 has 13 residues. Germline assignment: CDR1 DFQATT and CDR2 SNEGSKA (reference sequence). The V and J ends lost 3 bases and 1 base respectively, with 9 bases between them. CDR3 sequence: CSASVTAQETQYF. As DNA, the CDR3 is TGCAGTGCTAGCGTTACGGCCCAAGAGACCCAGTACTTC.

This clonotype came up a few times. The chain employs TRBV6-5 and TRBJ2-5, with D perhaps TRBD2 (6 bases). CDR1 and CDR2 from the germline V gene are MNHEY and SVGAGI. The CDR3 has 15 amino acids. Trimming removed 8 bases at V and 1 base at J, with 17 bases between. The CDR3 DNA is TGTGCCAGCGACTGGACGGGGGTTTGCCAAGAGACCCAGTACTTC. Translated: CASDWTGVCQETQYF.